These 24 T cell receptor beta chains share one sample of origin, sequenced in a study of control samples from healthy donors and cancer patients (dated by TCRdb to between 2020 and 2021). Preparation of the library involved the immunoSEQ multiplex PCR assay. TCRdb retrieved this table from immuneACCESS and kept in-frame rearrangements only. Not all clones are present; in checked studies, unresolved V genes account for under half, and no reason is known for the remainder. Present in this sample are fewer than 200,000 clones, 88% of which were seen just once. The ten largest clones capture nearly 5% of the sample. Specimen: blood. The origin of the receptors is a woman in her twenties or thirties in good health.

This clone appeared a single time. This chain's CDR3 is CASSREVPGSEQYF. The CDR3 nucleotides are TGCGCCAGCAGCCGGGAGGTTCCGGGGTCCGAGCAGTACTTC. The chain carries TRBV4-1 and TRBJ2-7, with TRBD2 as a possible D gene (6 bases). The germline gives CDR1 MGHRA, CDR2 YSYEKL. The V and J ends lost 4 bases and 6 bases respectively, with 16 bases between them. The CDR3 covers 14 residues.

The CDR3 protein is CASSFGTEAFF. The CDR3 bases are TGTGCCAGCAGTTTCGGGACTGAAGCTTTCTTT. The gene calls are TRBV27 and TRBJ1-1; D call uncertain. The germline CDR1 and CDR2 sequences are MNHEY and SMNVEV (reference sequence). V was pared by 3 bases and J by 5 bases, with 4 bases between. The CDR3 is made up of 11 amino acids.

The chain links TRBV2 to TRBJ2-7; the D gene could be TRBD1 or TRBD2 (5 bases each). V was clipped by 6 bases and J by 6 bases, with 12 bases between them. This CDR3 has 12 amino acids. Germline assignment: CDR1 SNHLY and CDR2 FYNNEI. The CDR3 spells CASRQMGTEQYF. The DNA for the CDR3 is TGTGCCAGCAGACAGATGGGGACCGAGCAGTACTTC.

The V and J genes are TRBV19 and TRBJ1-4, with a weak D call TRBD1 (5 bases). This CDR3 has 12 residues. The germline V gene has CDR1 LNHDA and CDR2 SQIVND (reference sequence). This chain's CDR3 is CPLGGANEKLFF. The CDR3 DNA sequence: TGTCCCCTCGGAGGGGCTAATGAAAAACTGTTTTTT.

This chain joins TRBV12-3 or TRBV12-4 and TRBJ1-1; perhaps TRBD1 as D (6 bases). V lost 5 bases and J 5 bases, leaving 12 bases between the germline ends. The CDR3 covers 13 residues. The CDR3 DNA sequence: TGTGCCAGCAGTACGTCAGGGGAGACTGAAGCTTTCTTT. Protein: CASSTSGETEAFF.

The chain carries TRBV27 and TRBJ1-4; D is undetermined. V was shortened by 5 bases and J by 5 bases, with 6 bases between the two germline ends. CDR3 length: 12 amino acids. Germline V gene lookup returns CDR1 MNHEY and CDR2 SMNVEV (reference sequence). The CDR3 DNA is TGTGCCAGCAGTCCCCCCAATGAAAAACTGTTTTTT. This translates into CASSPPNEKLFF. The full variable domain, rest sourced from reference TRBV27 and TRBJ1-4, is EAQVTQNPRYLITVTGKKLTVTCSQNMNHEYMSWYRQDPGLGLRQIYYSMNVEVTDKGDVPEGYKVSRKEKRNFPLILESPSPNQTSLYFCASSPPNEKLFFGSGTQLSVL.

This chain uses TRBV6-5 with TRBJ1-2; possibly TRBD1 for D (5 bases). V was pared by 7 bases and J by 2 bases, with 11 bases between. Germline CDR1 reads MNHEY; CDR2 reads SVGAGI. This CDR3 spans 13 amino acids. This chain's CDR3 is CASTPGPNYGYTF. The CDR3 DNA reads TGTGCCAGCACTCCAGGGCCGAACTATGGCTACACCTTC.

The chain uses TRBV4-1 and TRBJ2-3, with TRBD2 identical over 7 bases. Per the germline V gene, CDR1 is MGHRA and CDR2 is YSYEKL. This CDR3 has 13 residues. V lost 3 bases to trimming and J lost 5 bases; unmatched junction nucleotides: 2. CDR3 loop: CASSHAGVDTQYF. CDR3 bases: TGCGCCAGCAGCCATGCGGGGGTAGATACGCAGTATTTT.

The chain combines TRBV20-1 with TRBJ2-7; D perhaps matches TRBD2 (6 bases). Between the trimmed V and J ends, which lost 6 bases and 2 bases, there was a span of 8 bases. Per the germline V gene, CDR1 is DFQATT and CDR2 is SNEGSKA (reference sequence). CDR3 size: 11 residues. The CDR3 reads CSAQRAYEQYF. The CDR3 DNA is TGCAGTGCCCAGCGGGCCTACGAGCAGTACTTC.

CDR3 DNA sequence: TGTGCCAGCAGCTTTCGTCCGGGACACCTAGCCAAAAACATTCAGTACTTC. This gives the protein CASSFRPGHLAKNIQYF. This sequence joins TRBV5-8 and TRBJ2-4, with D tentatively TRBD1 (6 bases). V lost 2 bases, J lost 0 bases, and 15 bases lay in between. The CDR3 loop spans 17 amino acids. Germline V gene data show CDR1 as SGHTS and CDR2 as YDEGEE.

The gene calls are TRBV24-1 and TRBJ2-2; 12 bases map to TRBD1. CDR3 length equals 19 residues. The V gene's germline CDR1 is KGHDR and CDR2 SFDVKD. V was clipped by 0 bases and J by 7 bases; unmatched bases: 11. CDR3 amino acids: CATSDLRSGQGAAGGELFF. CDR3 DNA: TGTGCCACCAGTGATTTGCGCTCGGGACAGGGGGCTGCGGGCGGGGAGCTGTTTTTT.

CDR3: CASTRLAGNQETQYF. The CDR3 coding sequence is TGCGCCAGCACTAGACTAGCGGGTAACCAAGAGACCCAGTACTTC. The chain combines TRBV5-1 with TRBJ2-5, with 10 positions matching TRBD2. The junction had 5 bases not matched to a gene; V was cut back by 6 bases and J by 0 bases. This CDR3 comprises 15 residues. CDR1 SGHRS and CDR2 YFSETQ come from the germline V gene. The whole variable domain, remainder taken from reference TRBV5-1 and TRBJ2-5, is KAGVTQTPRYLIKTRGQQVTLSCSPISGHRSVSWYQQTPGQGLQFLFEYFSETQRNKGNFPGRFSGRQFSNSRSEMNVSTLELGDSALYLCASTRLAGNQETQYFGPGTRLLVL.

J is TRBJ1-2 and V is TRBV6-1; 7 positions match TRBD1. Germline V gene data show CDR1 as MNHNS and CDR2 as SASEGT. V lost 1 base, J lost 0 bases, and 2 bases stayed unmatched. The CDR3 sequence is 15 residues long. CDR3 region: CASSEVQGSNYGYTF. In nucleotides, the CDR3 is TGTGCCAGCAGTGAAGTACAGGGGTCTAACTATGGCTACACCTTC.

The J gene is TRBJ2-1, the V gene TRBV11-2; 13 nucleotides line up with TRBD2. This CDR3 is built from 16 residues. Germline V gene lookup returns CDR1 SGHAT and CDR2 FQNNGV. Trimming cost V 2 bases and J 8 bases; bases outside gene matches: 6. The CDR3 nucleotides read TGTGCCAGCAGCTTAAGCCGACTAGCGGGAGGCGATGAGCAGTTCTTC. Protein sequence: CASSLSRLAGGDEQFF.

The chain links TRBV24-1 to TRBJ2-1, with D tentatively TRBD1 (6 bases). The V end lost 5 bases, the J end lost 7 bases, and 17 bases lay between the germline ends. Germline loops: CDR1 KGHDR, CDR2 SFDVKD. The CDR3 has 15 amino acids. CDR3 residues: CATSAGSGARNEQFF. The CDR3 DNA sequence: TGTGCCACCAGTGCGGGCTCAGGGGCCAGGAATGAGCAGTTCTTC.

The genes are TRBV27 and TRBJ1-1, with 7 positions matching TRBD1. Germline V gene data show CDR1 as MNHEY and CDR2 as SMNVEV (reference sequence). The CDR3 totals 17 residues. Trimming took 4 bases from V and 5 from J; bases not matched to a gene: 16. Here the CDR3 reads CASSSWGLSSRGTEAFF. The DNA of the CDR3 is TGTGCCAGCAGTTCCTGGGGGCTTAGTAGCAGGGGGACTGAAGCTTTCTTT.

The rearrangement uses TRBV6-6 and TRBJ1-1, with D possibly being TRBD1 (5 bases). The CDR3 extends over 16 amino acids. V lost 6 bases and J 0 bases, leaving 17 bases between the germline ends. The germline V gene has CDR1 MNHNY and CDR2 SVGAGI (reference sequence). The CDR3 DNA sequence: TGTGCCAGCAGGCTCAGGGAGGACCCCATGAACACTGAAGCTTTCTTT. This translates into CASRLREDPMNTEAFF.

J is TRBJ2-1 and V is TRBV3-1 (or the pseudogene TRBV3-2), with a weak D call TRBD1 (9 bases). Per germline, CDR1 LGHDT and CDR2 YNNKEL (reference sequence). The CDR3 runs to 14 residues. Trimming took 4 bases from V and 13 from J, leaving 20 bases between them. Here the CDR3 DNA reads TGTGCCAGCAGCCTAGCGGGACCGGGACAGGGACAGTTCTTC. Protein product: CASSLAGPGQGQFF.

Here the CDR3 reads CASSSGQENTEAFF. The CDR3 region has the DNA TGCGCCAGCAGCTCGGGACAGGAGAACACTGAAGCTTTCTTT. This chain connects TRBV5-1 to TRBJ1-1, with 8 bases identical to TRBD1. The germline gives CDR1 SGHRS, CDR2 YFSETQ. CDR3 length equals 14 residues. Trimming removed 3 bases from V and 1 base from J; junction bases left unmatched: 2.

V and J are TRBV29-1 and TRBJ1-1; no reliable D call. The CDR3 totals 13 residues. Germline-derived CDR1 and CDR2 are SQVTM and ANQGSEA. Deletions cut 4 bases from V and 6 bases from J, with 15 bases between. CDR3 protein: CSVGRERASEAFF. Here the CDR3 DNA reads TGCAGCGTTGGGAGGGAAAGGGCCTCTGAAGCTTTCTTT.

This clone was seen more than once but under ten times. The chain links TRBV28 to TRBJ1-1, with D unresolved. V was clipped by 4 bases and J by 5 bases, with 8 bases between them. CDR3 length: 12 amino acids. CDR1 is MDHEN and CDR2 is SYDVKM in the germline V gene. The CDR3 sequence is CASSSLGTEAFF. The CDR3 nucleotides are TGTGCCAGCAGTTCCCTGGGGACTGAAGCTTTCTTT.

Concerning this clone: At one of its ends the junction is not consistent with the germline gene, which may arise from a read error. The chain recombines TRBV6-1 with TRBJ1-4; a weak D match, TRBD1 (6 bases). The germline V gene has CDR1 MNHNS and CDR2 SASEGT. The CDR3 is made up of 18 amino acids. In DNA, the CDR3 is TGTGCCAGCAGTGAAGATGACAGGCTGGCGGGGGTTAATCAAAAACTGTTTTTT. Its translation is CASSEDDRLAGVNQKLFF.

The chain employs TRBV7-9 and TRBJ1-2; possible D gene TRBD1, 6 bases. The germline CDR1 and CDR2 sequences are SEHNR and FQNEAQ (reference sequence). Trimming removed 5 bases from V and 3 bases from J, with 22 bases in between. The length of the CDR3 is 17 residues. The CDR3 DNA follows: TGTGCCAGCAGCCCAAAAATCGGTTACAGGGTTGACTATGGCTACACCTTC. Translated, it gives CASSPKIGYRVDYGYTF.

The CDR3: CASRRGGEETQYF. The CDR3 coding sequence is TGCGCCAGCCGAAGGGGAGGGGAGGAGACCCAGTACTTC. The chain couples TRBV5-1 to TRBJ2-5, with 7 bases that match TRBD2. J lost 5 bases, V lost 7 bases, and 8 bases had no gene match. CDR1 SGHRS and CDR2 YFSETQ come from the germline V gene. This CDR3 comprises 13 residues.